This T cell receptor (beta chain) was profiled in a study of T cells after somatic rescue of genetic block. The assay was immunoSEQ multiplex PCR, and TCRdb's table has in-frame clones only and misses some. The profile covers about 7,000 clones, with approximately 82% appearing a single time and around 24% taken by the ten largest. From germline, CDR1 is SGHAT and CDR2 FQDESV (reference sequence). The CDR3 sequence is 15 residues long. The ends were cut back, 1 base at V and 0 bases at J, with 9 bases in the middle. This clone was detected a few times. The chain has TRBV11-1 and TRBJ1-1, with D perhaps TRBD1 (6 bases). The sequenced sample consisted of peripheral blood mononuclear cells (PBMCs). The source is a boy younger than 18. CDR3 in amino acids: CASSLGNRVNTEAFF. The CDR3 region has the DNA TGTGCCAGCAGCTTAGGGAACAGGGTGAACACTGAAGCTTTCTTT. Full variable domain (missing parts from reference TRBV11-1 and TRBJ1-1): EAEVAQSPRYKITEKSQAVAFWCDPISGHATLYWYRQILGQGPELLVQFQDESVVDDSQLPKDRFSAERLKGVDSTLKIQPAELGDSAMYLCASSLGNRVNTEAFFGQGTRLTVV.